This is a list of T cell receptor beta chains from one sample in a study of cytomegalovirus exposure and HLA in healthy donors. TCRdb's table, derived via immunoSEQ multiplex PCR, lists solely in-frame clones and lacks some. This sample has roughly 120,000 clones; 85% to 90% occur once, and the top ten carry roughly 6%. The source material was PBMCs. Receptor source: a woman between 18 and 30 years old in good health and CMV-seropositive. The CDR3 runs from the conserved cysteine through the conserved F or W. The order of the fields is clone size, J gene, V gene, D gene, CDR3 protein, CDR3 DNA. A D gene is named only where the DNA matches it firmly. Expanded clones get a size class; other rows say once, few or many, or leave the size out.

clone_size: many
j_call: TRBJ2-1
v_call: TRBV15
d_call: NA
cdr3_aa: CATSGRLAQNNEQFF
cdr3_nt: TGTGCCACCAGCGGCCGTTTAGCGCAAAACAATGAGCAGTTCTTC

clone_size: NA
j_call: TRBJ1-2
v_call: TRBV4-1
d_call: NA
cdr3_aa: CASSQATVENYGYTF
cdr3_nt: TGCGCCAGCAGCCAAGCTACAGTCGAGAACTATGGCTACACCTTC

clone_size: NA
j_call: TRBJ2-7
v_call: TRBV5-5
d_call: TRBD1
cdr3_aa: CASSFSGTGGEQYF
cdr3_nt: TGTGCCAGCAGCTTTTCCGGGACAGGGGGAGAGCAGTACTTC

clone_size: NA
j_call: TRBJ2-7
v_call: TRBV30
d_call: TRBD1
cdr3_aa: CAWRWTGGDSYEQYF
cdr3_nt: TGTGCCTGGAGATGGACAGGGGGGGACTCCTACGAGCAGTACTTC

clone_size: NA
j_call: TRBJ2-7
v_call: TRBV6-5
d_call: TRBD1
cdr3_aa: CASSSGTDSYEQYF
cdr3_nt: TGTGCCAGCAGTTCCGGGACAGACTCCTACGAGCAGTACTTC

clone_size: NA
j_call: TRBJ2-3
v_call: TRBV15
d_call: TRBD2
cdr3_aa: CATSRELLTSGRETDTQYF
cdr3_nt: TGTGCCACCAGCAGAGAGTTACTGACTAGCGGGAGAGAAACAGATACGCAGTATTTT

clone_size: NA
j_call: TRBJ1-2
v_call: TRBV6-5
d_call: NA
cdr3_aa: CASSYGSGDYGYTF
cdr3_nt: TGTGCCAGCAGTTACGGATCAGGGGACTATGGCTACACCTTC

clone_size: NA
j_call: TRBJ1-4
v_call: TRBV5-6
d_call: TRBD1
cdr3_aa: CASSPTTGGNEKLFF
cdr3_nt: TGTGCCAGCAGCCCCACGACAGGGGGGAATGAAAAACTGTTTTTT

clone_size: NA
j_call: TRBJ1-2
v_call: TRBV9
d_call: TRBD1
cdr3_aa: CASSVAGGGYGYTF
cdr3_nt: TGTGCCAGCAGCGTAGCAGGGGGCGGCTATGGCTACACCTTC

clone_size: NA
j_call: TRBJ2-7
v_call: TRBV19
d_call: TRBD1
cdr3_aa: CASSRTGGYEQYF
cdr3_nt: TGTGCCAGTAGTAGGACAGGGGGCTACGAGCAGTACTTC

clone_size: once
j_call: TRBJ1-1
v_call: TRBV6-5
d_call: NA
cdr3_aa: CASSRTGFDTEAFF
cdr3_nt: TGTGCCAGCAGTCGTACAGGGTTCGACACTGAAGCTTTCTTT

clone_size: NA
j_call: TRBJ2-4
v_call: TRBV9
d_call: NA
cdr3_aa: CASSVEGEAKNIQYF
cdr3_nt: TGTGCCAGCAGCGTAGAGGGGGAAGCCAAAAACATTCAGTACTTC

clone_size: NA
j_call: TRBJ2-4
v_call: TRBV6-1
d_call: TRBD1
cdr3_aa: CASSEGDRGENIQYF
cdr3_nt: TGTGCCAGCAGTGAAGGGGACAGGGGAGAAAACATTCAGTACTTC

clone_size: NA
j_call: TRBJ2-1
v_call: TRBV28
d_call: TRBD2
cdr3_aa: CASSYGGGMAYENNEQFF
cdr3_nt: TGTGCCAGCAGTTATGGGGGAGGGATGGCGTACGAGAACAATGAGCAGTTCTTC

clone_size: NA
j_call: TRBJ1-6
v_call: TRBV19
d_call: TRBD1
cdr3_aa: CASSLRQGIDSPLHF
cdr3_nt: TGTGCCAGTAGTCTCAGACAGGGGATAGATTCACCCCTCCACTTT

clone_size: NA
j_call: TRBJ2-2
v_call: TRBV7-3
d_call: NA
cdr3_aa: CASSLTRDTGELFF
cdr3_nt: TGTGCCAGCAGCTTAACGAGGGACACCGGGGAGCTGTTTTTT

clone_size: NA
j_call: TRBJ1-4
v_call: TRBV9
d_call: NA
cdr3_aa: CASSPDGRSGEKLFF
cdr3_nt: TGTGCCAGCAGCCCCGACGGGCGATCGGGGGAAAAACTGTTTTTT

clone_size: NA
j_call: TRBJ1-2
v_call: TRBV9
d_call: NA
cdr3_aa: CASSVDPGGGGYTF
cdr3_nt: TGTGCCAGCAGCGTAGATCCGGGGGGCGGTGGCTACACCTTC

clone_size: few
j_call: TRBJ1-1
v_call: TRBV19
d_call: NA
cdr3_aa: CASSRERSDTEAFF
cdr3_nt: TGTGCCAGTAGTAGAGAGAGATCTGACACTGAAGCTTTCTTT

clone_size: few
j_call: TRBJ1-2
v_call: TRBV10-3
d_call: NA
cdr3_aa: CAISESDSYGYTF
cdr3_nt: TGTGCCATCAGTGAGTCGGACTCCTATGGCTACACCTTC

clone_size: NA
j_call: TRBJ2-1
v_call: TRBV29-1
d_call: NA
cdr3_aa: CSVEGKGGSYNEQFF
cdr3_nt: TGCAGCGTTGAAGGTAAAGGGGGCTCCTACAATGAGCAGTTCTTC

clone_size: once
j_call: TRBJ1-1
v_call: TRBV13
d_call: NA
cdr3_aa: CATKEFLNTEAFF
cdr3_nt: TGTGCCACCAAGGAGTTCTTGAACACTGAAGCTTTCTTT

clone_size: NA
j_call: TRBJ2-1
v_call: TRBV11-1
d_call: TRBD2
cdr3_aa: CASSFVLAGLNEQFF
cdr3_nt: TGTGCCAGCAGTTTTGTCCTAGCGGGCCTCAATGAGCAGTTCTTC

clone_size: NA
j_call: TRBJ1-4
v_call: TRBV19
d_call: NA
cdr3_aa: CATREGKLFF
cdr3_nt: TGTGCCACCAGGGAAGGAAAACTGTTTTTT

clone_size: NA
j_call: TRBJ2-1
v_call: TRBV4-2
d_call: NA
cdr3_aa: CASSQDLGGRNEQFF
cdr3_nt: TGTGCCAGCAGCCAAGATTTGGGGGGACGCAATGAGCAGTTCTTC

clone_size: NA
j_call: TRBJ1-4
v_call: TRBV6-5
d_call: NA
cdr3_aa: CASSPGGLANEKLFF
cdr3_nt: TGTGCCAGCAGCCCCGGGGGGCTAGCTAATGAAAAACTGTTTTTT

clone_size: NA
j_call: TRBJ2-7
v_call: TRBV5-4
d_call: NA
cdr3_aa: CASSLQGAVEQYF
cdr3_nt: TGTGCCAGCAGCTTACAGGGAGCTGTCGAGCAGTACTTC

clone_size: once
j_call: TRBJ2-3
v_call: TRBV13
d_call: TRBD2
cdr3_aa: CASSPGLGGTWSTDTQYF
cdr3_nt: TGTGCCAGCAGCCCGGGTCTCGGGGGGACTTGGAGCACAGATACGCAGTATTTT

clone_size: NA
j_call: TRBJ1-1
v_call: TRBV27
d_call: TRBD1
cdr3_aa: CASSTRQGRGNTEAFF
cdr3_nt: TGTGCCAGCAGTACACGACAGGGTAGGGGGAACACTGAAGCTTTCTTT

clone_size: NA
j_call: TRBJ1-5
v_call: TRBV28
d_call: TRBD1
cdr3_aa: CASNLQGGSNQPQHF
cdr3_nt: TGTGCCAGCAATCTCCAGGGGGGTAGCAATCAGCCCCAGCATTTT

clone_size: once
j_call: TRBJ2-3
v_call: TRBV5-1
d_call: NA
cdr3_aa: CASSLSGASADTQYF
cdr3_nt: TGCGCCAGCAGCTTATCAGGGGCAAGCGCAGATACGCAGTATTTT

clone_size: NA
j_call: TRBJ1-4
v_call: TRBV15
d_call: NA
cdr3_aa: CATSGLFNRAADEKLFF
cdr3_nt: TGTGCCACCAGCGGGCTTTTTAACAGGGCCGCGGATGAAAAACTGTTTTTT

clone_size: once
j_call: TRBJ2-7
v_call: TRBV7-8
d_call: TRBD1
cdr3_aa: CASSTDRGDEQYF
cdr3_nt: TGTGCCAGCAGCACGGACAGGGGGGACGAGCAGTACTTC

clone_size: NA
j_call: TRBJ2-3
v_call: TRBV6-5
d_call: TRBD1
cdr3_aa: CASSYLRGDTQYF
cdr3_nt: TGTGCCAGCAGTTACCTCAGGGGGGATACGCAGTATTTT

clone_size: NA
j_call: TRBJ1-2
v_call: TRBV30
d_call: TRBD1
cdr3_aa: CAWSVGTGGGYTF
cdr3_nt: TGTGCCTGGAGTGTTGGGACAGGGGGTGGCTACACCTTC

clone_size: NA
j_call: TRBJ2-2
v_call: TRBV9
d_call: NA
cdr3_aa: CASSIRHTGELFF
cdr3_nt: TGTGCCAGCAGCATTCGACATACCGGGGAGCTGTTTTTT

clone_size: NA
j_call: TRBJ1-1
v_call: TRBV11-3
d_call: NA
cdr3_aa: CASSTRYYRVLTEAFF
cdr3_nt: TGTGCCAGCAGCACCCGATACTACAGGGTTCTAACTGAAGCTTTCTTT

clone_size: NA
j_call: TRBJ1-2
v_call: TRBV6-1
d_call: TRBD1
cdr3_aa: CASSEQGAAPGYTF
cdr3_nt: TGTGCCAGCAGTGAACAGGGGGCCGCGCCTGGCTACACCTTC

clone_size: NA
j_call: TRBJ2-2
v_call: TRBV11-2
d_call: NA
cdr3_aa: CASSLGSGSELFF
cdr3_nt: TGTGCCAGCAGCTTAGGGTCGGGGTCGGAGCTGTTTTTT

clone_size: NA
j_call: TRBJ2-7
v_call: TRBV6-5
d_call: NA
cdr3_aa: CASRKDSPYEQYF
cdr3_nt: TGTGCCAGCAGGAAAGACAGCCCCTACGAGCAGTACTTC

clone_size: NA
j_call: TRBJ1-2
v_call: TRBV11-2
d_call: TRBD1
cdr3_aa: CASSPGQGRYGYTF
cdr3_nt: TGTGCCAGCAGCCCGGGACAGGGACGCTATGGCTACACCTTC

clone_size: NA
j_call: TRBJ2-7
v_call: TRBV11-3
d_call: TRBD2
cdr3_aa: CASSLDLVLAGVSYEQYF
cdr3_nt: TGTGCCAGCAGCTTAGATTTGGTCCTAGCGGGAGTCTCTTACGAGCAGTACTTC

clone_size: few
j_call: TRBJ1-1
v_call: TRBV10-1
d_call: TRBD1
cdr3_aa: CASSESGQANTEAFF
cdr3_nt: TGCGCCAGCAGTGAGTCAGGACAGGCCAACACTGAAGCTTTCTTT

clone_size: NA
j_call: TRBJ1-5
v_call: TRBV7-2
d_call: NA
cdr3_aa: CASSLGATTTRPQHF
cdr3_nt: TGTGCCAGCAGCTTAGGGGCCACCACCACAAGGCCCCAGCATTTT

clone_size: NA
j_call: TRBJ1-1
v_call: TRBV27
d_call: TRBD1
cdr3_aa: CASSIQGQGSEAFF
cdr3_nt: TGTGCCAGCAGTATACAGGGACAGGGTTCTGAAGCTTTCTTT

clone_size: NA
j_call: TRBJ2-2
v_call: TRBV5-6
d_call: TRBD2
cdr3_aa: CASSLTSESGELFF
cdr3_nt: TGTGCCAGCAGCCTGACTAGCGAGAGCGGGGAGCTGTTTTTT

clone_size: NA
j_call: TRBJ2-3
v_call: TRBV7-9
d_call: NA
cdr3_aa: CASSLGGGADTQYF
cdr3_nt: TGTGCCAGCAGCTTAGGAGGGGGTGCAGATACGCAGTATTTT

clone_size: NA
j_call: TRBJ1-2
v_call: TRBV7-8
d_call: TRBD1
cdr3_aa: CASSSAAGQGSYGYTF
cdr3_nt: TGTGCCAGCAGCTCCGCCGCCGGACAGGGGAGCTATGGCTACACCTTC

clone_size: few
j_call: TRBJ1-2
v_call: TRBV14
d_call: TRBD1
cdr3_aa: CASSPGSGTAYGYTF
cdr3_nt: TGTGCCAGCAGCCCTGGATCCGGGACAGCGTATGGCTACACCTTC

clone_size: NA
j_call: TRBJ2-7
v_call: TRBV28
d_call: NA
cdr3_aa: CASSSPKGQLSYEQYF
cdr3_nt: TGTGCCAGCAGTTCCCCGAAGGGACAATTGTCATACGAGCAGTACTTC

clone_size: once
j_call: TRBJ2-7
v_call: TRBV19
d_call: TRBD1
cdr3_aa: CASSIAGGSDTSYEQYF
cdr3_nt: TGTGCCAGTAGTATCGCAGGGGGTTCTGACACCTCCTACGAGCAGTACTTC

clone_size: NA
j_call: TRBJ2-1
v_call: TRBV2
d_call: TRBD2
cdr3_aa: CASSTSGSGRNEQFF
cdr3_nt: TGTGCCAGCAGTACTAGCGGGAGCGGACGGAATGAGCAGTTCTTC

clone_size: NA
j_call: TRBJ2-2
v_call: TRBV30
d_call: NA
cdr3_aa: CAWSVQVLLNTGELFF
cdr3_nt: TGTGCCTGGAGTGTACAAGTCTTGCTGAACACCGGGGAGCTGTTTTTT

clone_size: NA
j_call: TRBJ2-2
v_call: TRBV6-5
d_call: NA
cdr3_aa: CASSYSRGPGELFF
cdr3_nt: TGTGCCAGCAGTTACTCGCGGGGACCCGGGGAGCTGTTTTTT

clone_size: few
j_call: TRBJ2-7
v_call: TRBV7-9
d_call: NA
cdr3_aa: CASSLAGGNYEQYF
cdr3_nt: TGTGCCAGCAGCTTAGCTGGTGGCAACTACGAGCAGTACTTC